This T cell receptor beta chain derives from a study of blood T cell repertoires in COVID-19. The V gene end was trimmed by 2 bases and the J gene end by 4 bases; junction bases not matched to a gene: 4. CDR1 and CDR2 from the germline V gene are MNHNS and SASEGT. CDR3 length: 15 residues. Data came from immunoSEQ multiplex PCR; TCRdb stores just in-frame clones and leaves some out. The table has about 220,000 clones, around 80% seen once. Sequenced: peripheral blood. This chain links TRBV6-1 with TRBJ2-7, with 11 nucleotides matching TRBD1. The origin of this receptor is a woman in her 70s with acute or convalescent COVID-19. CDR3 DNA: TGTGCCAGCAGTGAAATGGGGACAGGGGGGTACGAGCAGTACGTC. Amino acid sequence: CASSEMGTGGYEQYV.